This TCR beta chain originates from a study of T-cell memory formation after mild COVID-19. As for the study in general: Clusters were largely donor specific. General study points: CD8+ contracting clones occupied EMRA, while CD4+ ones occupied mainly CM and EM. SARS-CoV-2 specificity of second-wave clones peaking day 37 was unconfirmed. There were some responding clones in pre-infection memory, which suggested that cross-reactive memory had joined.

A few counts support this clonotype. Its antigen is undetermined. Using its own MiXCR run on the 5' RACE reads, TCRdb lists one record per CDR3 protein. The table shows under 600,000 distinct CDR3 sequences, with about 20% occurring only once. Trimming removed 5 bases from V and 4 bases from J, with 14 bases in between. The germline V gene encodes CDR1 DFQATT and CDR2 SNEGSKA (reference sequence). There are 13 residues in the CDR3. The receptor comes from an adult woman who had mild COVID-19 (a few samples of this study predate the infection). Cell type and time point are not known. The chain couples TRBV20-1 to TRBJ1-2, with TRBD1 as a possible D gene (6 bases). What was sequenced was PBMCs or a T cell subset sorted from them (not recorded which). The CDR3 spells CSAPRQDGYGYTF. For the CDR3, the DNA is TGCAGTGCTCCCCGACAGGACGGCTATGGCTACACCTTC.